What follows are 16 T cell receptor beta chains derived from one specimen sequenced in a study of blood T cell repertoires in COVID-19. Measured with immunoSEQ multiplex PCR; TCRdb has only the in-frame clones, and not every one. The data show 200,000 to 300,000 clones, around nine tenths seen once. Sequences were obtained from peripheral blood. The receptors derive from a man aged 35-49 years who had recovered from COVID-19.

V usage is TRBV7-9 and J usage is TRBJ2-1, with 9 positions matching TRBD2. Germline CDR1 SEHNR, CDR2 FQNEAQ (reference sequence). V lost 4 bases and J lost 1; bases outside the gene matches: 14. The CDR3 is made up of 19 amino acids. The CDR3: CASSSATSLAGTSYNEQFF. CDR3 nucleotides: TGTGCCAGCAGCTCCGCAACGTCTCTAGCGGGAACATCCTACAATGAGCAGTTCTTC.

The chain is built from TRBV19 and TRBJ1-5; the D gene is possibly TRBD1 (5 bases). The CDR3 length is 14 residues. Germline lookup yields CDR1 LNHDA and CDR2 SQIVND (reference sequence). CDR3 DNA: TGTGCTTACCCTTGGGGGGGAGGTAATCAGCCCCAGCATTTT. This encodes CAYPWGGGNQPQHF. Complete variable domain (other parts from reference TRBV19 and TRBJ1-5): DGGITQSPKYLFRKEGQNVTLSCEQNLNHDAMYWYRQDPGQGLRLIYYSQIVNDFQKGDIAEGYSVSREKKESFPLTVTSAQKNPTAFYLCAYPWGGGNQPQHFGDGTRLSIL.

The chain recombines TRBV28 with TRBJ2-1; D unclear. CDR3 length: 10 amino acids. The V and J ends lost 5 bases and 8 bases respectively, with 4 bases between them. CDR1 and CDR2 (germline): MDHEN, SYDVKM. The CDR3 nucleotides read TGTGCCAGCAGTGAGGATGAGCAGTTCTTC. This translates into CASSEDEQFF.

The rearrangement joins TRBV12-3 or TRBV12-4 to TRBJ2-5, with unresolved D. The CDR3 consists of 11 residues. V was cut by 2 bases and J by 9 bases, with 7 bases left in between. The CDR3 loop is CASSLYEAQYF. The CDR3 nucleotides read TGTGCCAGCAGTTTATATGAGGCCCAGTACTTC.

The V and J genes are TRBV4-3 and TRBJ2-2; TRBD2 matches 11 bases. V shed 0 bases and J 9 bases; nucleotides not matched to a gene: 6. The CDR3 has 16 amino acids. Germline CDR1 reads LGHNA; CDR2 reads YSLEER. The DNA of the CDR3 is TGCGCCAGCAGCCAAGATCAAGCTAGCGGGGGGTGGGAGCTGTTTTTT. It translates to CASSQDQASGGWELFF.

This clone has only a few counts. V and J are TRBV7-7 and TRBJ2-2; D gene ambiguous. Germline V gene lookup returns CDR1 SSHAT and CDR2 FNYEAQ (reference sequence). Trimming took 1 base from V and 3 from J, leaving 9 bases between them. This CDR3 comprises 15 residues. The CDR3 is CASSLDLGHTGELFF. In DNA, the CDR3 is TGTGCCAGCAGCTTAGACCTAGGTCACACCGGGGAGCTGTTTTTT. The entire variable domain, with the rest obtained from reference TRBV7-7 and TRBJ2-2, is as follows: GAGVSQSPRYKVTKRGQDVTLRCDPISSHATLYWYQQALGQGPEFLTYFNYEAQPDKSGLPSDRFSAERPEGSISTLTIQRTEQRDSAMYRCASSLDLGHTGELFFGEGSRLTVL.

The V gene is TRBV6-5, the J gene TRBJ2-7; D possibly corresponds to TRBD1 (6 bases). The CDR3 is 13 amino acids. V shed 8 bases and J shed 3 bases, with 14 bases lying between them. Germline V gives CDR1 MNHEY, CDR2 SVGAGI. CDR3 protein: CASAWTANYEQYF. The CDR3, as DNA: TGTGCCAGCGCGTGGACAGCCAACTACGAGCAGTACTTC.

The rearrangement uses TRBV4-3 and TRBJ1-6; 10 bases fit TRBD1. Germline loops: CDR1 LGHNA, CDR2 YSLEER. There are 15 residues in the CDR3. The V gene end was trimmed by 5 bases and the J gene end by 9 bases; junction bases not matched to a gene: 7. The CDR3 protein is CASSIGTGVGSPLHF. CDR3 DNA sequence: TGCGCCAGCAGCATCGGGACAGGGGTCGGTTCACCCCTCCACTTT.

This clone was picked up one time. CDR3 sequence: CASSLDGREGRHTQYF. CDR3 bases: TGCGCCAGCAGCTTGGATGGGCGGGAGGGCCGTCATACGCAGTATTTT. J is TRBJ2-3 and V is TRBV5-1, with 9 bases matching TRBD2. The trim removed 0 bases at V and 7 bases at J, leaving 9 bases unmatched. The CDR3 extends over 16 amino acids. CDR1 and CDR2 (germline): SGHRS, YFSETQ.

This clone was observed a single time. The chain is built from TRBV10-3 and TRBJ1-2; D unclear. Germline CDR1 ENHRY, CDR2 SYGVKD. Trimming removed 2 bases at V and 0 bases at J, with 13 bases between. The CDR3 loop spans 16 amino acids. This CDR3 is CAISEIRVPANYGYTF. The CDR3, as DNA: TGTGCCATCAGTGAGATACGGGTCCCAGCTAACTATGGCTACACCTTC.

This sequence joins TRBV5-6 and TRBJ2-2, with 9 nucleotides matching TRBD1. The J segment lost 4 bases and the V segment lost 4 bases, leaving 14 bases of the junction unmatched. This CDR3 comprises 18 residues. Germline-derived CDR1 and CDR2 are SGHDT and YYEEEE. Here the CDR3 reads CASSPGLPGQGFTGELFF. The CDR3 bases are TGTGCCAGCAGCCCTGGACTTCCGGGACAGGGTTTCACCGGGGAGCTGTTTTTT.

This clone was seen a single time. The V call is TRBV24-1, the J call TRBJ2-3; 7 bases line up with TRBD1. The CDR3 extends over 15 amino acids. Germline loops: CDR1 KGHDR, CDR2 SFDVKD. Trimming cost V 7 bases and J 0 bases; bases outside gene matches: 6. The CDR3 DNA is TGTGCCACCAGACCCAGGGGGTTGAGCACAGATACGCAGTATTTT. Translated, it gives CATRPRGLSTDTQYF.

This clone has a handful of counts. The chain combines TRBV12-5 with TRBJ2-1, with D perhaps matching TRBD1 (5 bases). In germline, CDR1 is LGHNT, CDR2 FRNRAP. This CDR3 is 14 amino acids long. Trimming pared 1 base from V and 6 bases from J, leaving 10 bases between. The chain's CDR3 is CASGLEQASNEQFF. In DNA form, the CDR3 reads TGTGCTAGTGGTTTGGAACAGGCCAGCAATGAGCAGTTCTTC.

The chain employs TRBV5-1 and TRBJ2-7, with 12 bases lining up with TRBD2. The CDR3 loop spans 14 amino acids. After removal of 3 bases from V and 4 bases from J, the junction contained 2 bases not matched to a gene. Germline CDR1 and CDR2: SGHRS and YFSETQ. This CDR3 is CASSSGLAGYEQYF. The CDR3 bases are TGCGCCAGCAGCTCAGGACTAGCGGGGTACGAGCAGTACTTC.

The rearrangement uses TRBV3-1 (or the pseudogene TRBV3-2) and TRBJ2-3; possibly TRBD2 for D (6 bases). Germline-derived CDR1 and CDR2 are LGHDT and YNNKEL (reference sequence). This CDR3 is built from 13 residues. Trimming removed 1 base at V and 6 bases at J, with 8 bases between. CDR3 sequence: CASSQAGADTQYF. In DNA, the CDR3 is TGTGCCAGCAGCCAAGCGGGAGCTGATACGCAGTATTTT.

CDR3 residues: CASSLTSGAGGELFF. The CDR3 DNA is TGTGCCAGCAGCTTGACTAGCGGGGCGGGTGGGGAGCTGTTTTTT. The V gene is TRBV11-2, the J gene TRBJ2-2; 11 bases align to TRBD2. V lost 3 bases to trimming and J lost 8 bases; unmatched junction nucleotides: 5. From germline, CDR1 is SGHAT and CDR2 FQNNGV. The CDR3 totals 15 residues.